This T cell receptor (beta chain) was recorded in a study of T cell responses to AZD1222 COVID-19 vaccine. Overall study results and limits: Donors, mostly white British, included more females; clonal diversity was possibly underestimated. The study sampled repertoires only after the peak T cell response.

The V gene lost 4 bases and the J gene lost 1 base, with 8 bases spanning the gap. Germline CDR1 SGHNT, CDR2 YENEEA. The CDR3 runs 13 residues. This clone was seen just once. The antigen is unknown. Generated by immunoSEQ multiplex PCR, the TCRdb table keeps only in-frame clones and is missing some. The sample holds around 120,000 clones; about 88% are singletons and the top ten take 7.5% to 8%. The source material was peripheral blood, sampled on day 0 of AZD1222 vaccination. The receptor was isolated from an adult in good health. The chain couples TRBV11-3 to TRBJ2-7; D possibly corresponds to TRBD1 (6 bases). The CDR3 is CASSSRGSYEQYF. CDR3 bases: TGTGCCAGCAGCTCCAGGGGTTCCTACGAGCAGTACTTC.